This T cell receptor beta chain was recovered during a study of blood T cell repertoires in COVID-19. About the study: Acute and convalescent COVID-19 samples came from the United States, Italy and Spain.

Participant ages covered roughly 18 to 89 years across some 25 US areas. Profiling relied on immunoSEQ multiplex PCR, and the TCRdb table lists in-frame clones only, not all of them. The profile covers approximately 300,000 clones, with 70% to 90% appearing a single time and under 6% taken by the ten largest. The CDR3 has 13 residues. The germline gives CDR1 LGHDT, CDR2 YNNKEL (reference sequence). Trimming took 5 bases from V and 6 from J, leaving 10 bases between them. This clonotype originated in a woman aged 25-40 years who had recovered from COVID-19. This rearrangement joins TRBV3-1 (or the pseudogene TRBV3-2) to TRBJ2-2; unclear D gene. The material sequenced was PBMCs or T cells enriched from blood (not recorded which). For the CDR3, the DNA is TGTGCCAGCAGCGTCCTCGGAGCCGGGGAGCTGTTTTTT. This sequence encodes CASSVLGAGELFF.